A selection of T cell receptor beta chains follows, all from one sample in a study of blood T cell repertoires in COVID-19. The repertoire was sequenced with immunoSEQ multiplex PCR; TCRdb's copy has only in-frame clones and lacks some. The sample contains about 150,000 clones, roughly four fifths of which appear only once. The sample comprised peripheral blood. The source of these receptors is a woman aged 80 or over with acute or convalescent COVID-19. CDR3s include the opening cysteine and the closing phenylalanine or tryptophan. Fields, in order: J gene, D gene, V gene, clone size, CDR3 DNA, CDR3 protein. D genes are given only for firm matches. Part of the rows lack a size; the others show once, few, many or a class for expanded clones.

j_call: TRBJ1-1; d_call: -; v_call: TRBV7-2; clone_size: -; cdr3_nt: TGTGCCAGCAGCTTAGGGGGCAGGGAAGAAGCTTTCTTT; cdr3_aa: CASSLGGREEAFF
j_call: TRBJ1-2; d_call: TRBD1; v_call: TRBV27; clone_size: once; cdr3_nt: TGTGCCAGCAGTTTAAACAGGGGATATGGCTACACCTTC; cdr3_aa: CASSLNRGYGYTF
j_call: TRBJ1-5; d_call: -; v_call: TRBV15; clone_size: -; cdr3_nt: TGTGCCACCAGACAGGGCCAGGGTTTGAGCAATCAGCCCCAGCATTTT; cdr3_aa: CATRQGQGLSNQPQHF
j_call: TRBJ2-3; d_call: -; v_call: TRBV4-1; clone_size: -; cdr3_nt: TGCGCCAGCAGCCAAGCCCCAGGCCGCACAGATACGCAGTATTTT; cdr3_aa: CASSQAPGRTDTQYF
j_call: TRBJ1-6; d_call: -; v_call: TRBV30; clone_size: few; cdr3_nt: TGTGCCTGGAGTGTCGAGGGATCCCCCGTCTCACCCCTCCACTTT; cdr3_aa: CAWSVEGSPVSPLHF
j_call: TRBJ1-4; d_call: -; v_call: TRBV11-1; clone_size: -; cdr3_nt: TGTGCCAGCAGCTTACTCAGGAATAATGAAAAACTGTTTTTT; cdr3_aa: CASSLLRNNEKLFF
j_call: TRBJ1-4; d_call: TRBD1; v_call: TRBV5-1; clone_size: -; cdr3_nt: TGCGCCAGCAGCTCCTCCACAGGGGGCGGTAATGAAAAACTGTTTTTT; cdr3_aa: CASSSSTGGGNEKLFF
j_call: TRBJ1-2; d_call: -; v_call: TRBV7-9; clone_size: once; cdr3_nt: TGTGCCAGCAGCTCCGACCCCAGGGGCGGCGGGCTTGGCTACACCTTC; cdr3_aa: CASSSDPRGGGLGYTF
j_call: TRBJ1-2; d_call: TRBD1; v_call: TRBV11-2; clone_size: -; cdr3_nt: TGTGCCAGCAGCTTAGTACGCGGGACAGGGGGGGATGGCTACACCTTC; cdr3_aa: CASSLVRGTGGDGYTF
j_call: TRBJ2-1; d_call: TRBD2; v_call: TRBV27; clone_size: -; cdr3_nt: TGTGCCAGCAGTTTCTCGGGGGGACGTAATGAGCAGTTCTTC; cdr3_aa: CASSFSGGRNEQFF
j_call: TRBJ1-5; d_call: -; v_call: TRBV12-3/TRBV12-4; clone_size: -; cdr3_nt: TGTGCCAGCAGTTTCCTGGGCCGTCAGCCCCAGCATTTT; cdr3_aa: CASSFLGRQPQHF
j_call: TRBJ2-1; d_call: -; v_call: TRBV6-5; clone_size: -; cdr3_nt: TGTGCCAGCAGTTATCCCGGGACACTACGAGAGTTCTTC; cdr3_aa: CASSYPGTLREFF
j_call: TRBJ2-7; d_call: TRBD1; v_call: TRBV7-9; clone_size: -; cdr3_nt: TGTGCCAGCAGCAACAGGGGGGTGGCGTACGAGCAGTACTTC; cdr3_aa: CASSNRGVAYEQYF
j_call: TRBJ1-4; d_call: TRBD1; v_call: TRBV30; clone_size: -; cdr3_nt: TGTGCCTGGACCAAACAGGGGTATGAAGAACCTGAAAAACTGTTTTTT; cdr3_aa: CAWTKQGYEEPEKLFF
j_call: TRBJ1-4; d_call: -; v_call: TRBV19; clone_size: -; cdr3_nt: TGTGCCAGTAGTCCGGCAAAGGGGACAGAAAAACTGTTTTTT; cdr3_aa: CASSPAKGTEKLFF
j_call: TRBJ2-5; d_call: -; v_call: TRBV18; clone_size: -; cdr3_nt: TGTGCCAGCTCGCGGTTGAGCCAAGAGACCCAGTACTTC; cdr3_aa: CASSRLSQETQYF
j_call: TRBJ2-2; d_call: -; v_call: TRBV5-6; clone_size: -; cdr3_nt: TGTGCCAGCAGCTCTACAGGGTACACCGGGGAGCTGTTTTTT; cdr3_aa: CASSSTGYTGELFF
j_call: TRBJ1-4; d_call: -; v_call: TRBV6-6; clone_size: once; cdr3_nt: TGTGCCAGCAGTTACTCGAAAGCTCCCCATGAAAAACTGTTTTTT; cdr3_aa: CASSYSKAPHEKLFF
j_call: TRBJ1-2; d_call: -; v_call: TRBV14; clone_size: -; cdr3_nt: TGTGCCAGCAGCCAAGATCGGGGAAGGGCATATCCTGGCTACACCTTC; cdr3_aa: CASSQDRGRAYPGYTF
j_call: TRBJ1-5; d_call: -; v_call: TRBV5-1; clone_size: -; cdr3_nt: TGCGCCAGCAGCCCAGACAGCAATAGCAATCAGCCCCAGCATTTT; cdr3_aa: CASSPDSNSNQPQHF
j_call: TRBJ1-5; d_call: -; v_call: TRBV24-1; clone_size: few; cdr3_nt: TGTGCCACCAGTGACGGCAATCAGCCCCAGCATTTT; cdr3_aa: CATSDGNQPQHF
j_call: TRBJ1-1; d_call: -; v_call: TRBV6-5; clone_size: once; cdr3_nt: TGTGCCAGCACCGAGAGGGGGGGAACTGAAGCTTTCTTT; cdr3_aa: CASTERGGTEAFF
j_call: TRBJ1-1; d_call: -; v_call: TRBV6-5; clone_size: once; cdr3_nt: TGTGCCAGCAGTTACCAGGGGCTAATGACTGAAGCTTTCTTT; cdr3_aa: CASSYQGLMTEAFF
j_call: TRBJ1-1; d_call: TRBD1; v_call: TRBV28; clone_size: once; cdr3_nt: TGTGCCAGCAGCCGCAGGGGGCCCACTGAAGCTTTCTTT; cdr3_aa: CASSRRGPTEAFF
j_call: TRBJ1-1; d_call: -; v_call: TRBV9; clone_size: -; cdr3_nt: TGTGCCAGCAGCGTTGGAGGTACTGAAGCTTTCTTT; cdr3_aa: CASSVGGTEAFF
j_call: TRBJ1-5; d_call: TRBD1; v_call: TRBV2; clone_size: -; cdr3_nt: TGTGCCAGCAGTGAACAGGGGGCACGCCAGCCCCAGCATTTT; cdr3_aa: CASSEQGARQPQHF
j_call: TRBJ1-2; d_call: -; v_call: TRBV25-1; clone_size: -; cdr3_nt: TGTGCCAGCAGTGAATCGTCAGGGCGTTATGGCTACACCTTC; cdr3_aa: CASSESSGRYGYTF
j_call: TRBJ1-2; d_call: TRBD1; v_call: TRBV18; clone_size: -; cdr3_nt: TGTGCCAGCTCACCGACAGGGAATTATGGCTACACCTTC; cdr3_aa: CASSPTGNYGYTF